This T cell receptor beta chain comes out of a study of cytomegalovirus exposure and HLA in healthy donors. Overall study results and limits: Reports indicate that TCR beta sequences accurately predicted the HLA-A and HLA-B alleles of most subjects. Most TCR beta V segments were productive about 87% or about 30% of the time in an earlier analysis. Diagnosis of cytomegalovirus status made by the classifier reportedly showed high specificity and sensitivity.

PCR was performed using 60 Vbeta and 13 Jbeta primers. The assay was immunoSEQ multiplex PCR, and TCRdb's table has in-frame clones only and misses some. This repertoire shows around 140,000 clones, around 78% found once; its top ten account for 5.5% to 7%. V lost 3 bases and J lost 2; bases outside the gene matches: 10. This CDR3 has 17 amino acids. The germline gives CDR1 MDHEN, CDR2 SYDVKM. As concerns this clone: The antigen is unknown.

The V and J genes are TRBV28 and TRBJ2-3; TRBD2 aligns across 8 bases. Sequenced input: PBMCs. The sequence derives from a woman between 35 and 50 years old in good health and CMV-seropositive. The CDR3: CASSLRQAGGDTDTQYF. Written as DNA, the CDR3 is TGTGCCAGCAGTTTGCGGCAGGCGGGAGGAGACACAGATACGCAGTATTTT. The variable domain in full, with the rest retrieved from reference TRBV28 and TRBJ2-3, is DVKVTQSSRYLVKRTGEKVFLECVQDMDHENMFWYRQDPGLGLRLIYFSYDVKMKEKGDIPEGYSVSREKKERFSLILESASTNQTSMYLCASSLRQAGGDTDTQYFGPGTRLTVL.